This T cell receptor beta chain stems from a study of blood T cell repertoires in COVID-19. Across the whole study: Samples taken during acute and convalescent COVID-19 were collected in the United States, Italy and Spain. The cDNA or gDNA used as material had been derived from T cells, B-cell-depleted T cells, or PBMCs.

This clone was counted a single time. The CDR3 sequence is 12 residues long. The germline gives CDR1 LNHDA, CDR2 SQIVND (reference sequence). V lost 6 bases and J lost 7; bases outside the gene matches: 5. In the authors' workflow: Using reference gene primer amplification, nucleated cell counts were estimated. Clones were sequenced by immunoSEQ multiplex PCR, and TCRdb holds only the in-frame ones, with some missing. V, J and clone size were drawn from that table, and D and trimming were deduced from the DNA. The repertoire holds 350,000 to 450,000 clones, with about 89% as singletons. The sequence was obtained from a man in his forties with acute or convalescent COVID-19. The sample taken for sequencing was peripheral blood. The J gene is TRBJ2-7, the V gene TRBV19; TRBD1 aligns across 8 bases. CDR3 coding DNA: TGTGCCAGTAGAGGACAGGGTCAAGAGCAGTACTTC. Translating gives CASRGQGQEQYF.